This TCR beta chain was sequenced for a study of T cells after yellow fever vaccination. As for the study in general: Preparation used SMART-Seq v4 Ultra Low Input for the low-cell-number fractions.

This CDR3 contains 18 residues. The ends were cut back, 6 bases at V and 2 bases at J, with 23 bases in the middle. The germline V gene has CDR1 MNHEY and CDR2 SVGAGI. For TCR, cDNA came from 5'RACE template switching, which added a universal primer site and UMIs. TCRdb reprocessed the 5' RACE reads via MiXCR and lists one record per CDR3 protein. The sample yields over 110,000 distinct CDR3 sequences, roughly 8% seen once. This clonotype was detected many times. The sample consisted of CD4+ T cells sorted from PBMCs, taken 5 days after the yellow fever booster vaccination. The genes are TRBV6-5 and TRBJ2-1; D assignment may be TRBD1 or TRBD2 (7 bases each). This TCR derives from a man aged 25-45 years who received the YFV17D yellow fever vaccine. CDR3 in DNA: TGTGCCAGCAGGCACCGGCCGAGCGGGACAGCGGCCTACAATGAGCAGTTCTTC. Its protein product is CASRHRPSGTAAYNEQFF.